This TCR beta chain came from a study of cytomegalovirus exposure and HLA in healthy donors. Whole-study results and caveats: Earlier findings revealed that most TCR beta V segments proved productive either about 90% or about 30% of the time. Prediction of most subjects' HLA-A and HLA-B alleles by TCR beta sequences was reportedly accurate.

Germline-derived CDR1 and CDR2 are GTSNPN and SVGIG (reference sequence). The CDR3 runs 14 residues. The trim removed 7 bases at V and 2 bases at J, leaving 7 bases unmatched. This clone was found once. The antigen is not known. Primers included in the PCR were 60 Vbeta and 13 Jbeta primers. Measured with immunoSEQ multiplex PCR; TCRdb has only the in-frame clones, and not every one. This sample has about 130,000 clones, with roughly 80% found just once. The chain employs TRBV30 and TRBJ2-7; the match to TRBD2 covers 11 bases. Sequencing used PBMCs. The receptor was isolated from a man younger than 35 in good health and CMV-seropositive. The CDR3 bases are TGTGCCTTATCAACTAGCGGGAGCCCCTACGAGCAGTACTTC. This sequence encodes CALSTSGSPYEQYF.